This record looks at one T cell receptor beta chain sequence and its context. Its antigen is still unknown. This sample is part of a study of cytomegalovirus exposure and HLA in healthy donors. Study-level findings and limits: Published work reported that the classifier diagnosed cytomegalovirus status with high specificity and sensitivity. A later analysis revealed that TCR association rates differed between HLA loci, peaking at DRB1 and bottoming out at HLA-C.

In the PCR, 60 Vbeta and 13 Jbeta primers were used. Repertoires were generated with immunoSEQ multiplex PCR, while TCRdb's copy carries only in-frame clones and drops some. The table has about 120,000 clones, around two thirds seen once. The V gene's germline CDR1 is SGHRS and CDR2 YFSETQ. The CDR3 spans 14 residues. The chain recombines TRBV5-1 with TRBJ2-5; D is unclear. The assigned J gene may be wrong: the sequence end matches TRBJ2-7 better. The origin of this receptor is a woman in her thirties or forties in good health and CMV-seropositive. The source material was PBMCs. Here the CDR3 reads CASSLEESSYEQYF. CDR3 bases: TGCGCCAGCAGCTTGGAAGAAAGCTCCTACGAGCAGTACTTC.